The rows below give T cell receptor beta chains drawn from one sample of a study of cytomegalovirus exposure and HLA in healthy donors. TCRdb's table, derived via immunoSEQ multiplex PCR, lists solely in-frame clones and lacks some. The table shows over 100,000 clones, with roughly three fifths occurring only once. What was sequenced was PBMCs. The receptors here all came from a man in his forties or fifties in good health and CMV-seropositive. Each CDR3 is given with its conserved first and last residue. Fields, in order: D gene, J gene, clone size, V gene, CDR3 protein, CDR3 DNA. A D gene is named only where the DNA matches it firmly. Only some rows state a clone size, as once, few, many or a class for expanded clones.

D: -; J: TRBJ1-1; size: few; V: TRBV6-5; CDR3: CASALSQVWTEAFF; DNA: TGTGCCAGCGCCCTTTCTCAGGTCTGGACTGAAGCTTTCTTT
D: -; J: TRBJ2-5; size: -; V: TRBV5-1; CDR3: CASSLVQAGETQYF; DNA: TGCGCCAGCAGCTTAGTTCAGGCGGGGGAGACCCAGTACTTC
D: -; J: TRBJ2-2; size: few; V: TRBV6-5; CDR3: CASTQGTNTGELFF; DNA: TGTGCCAGCACCCAGGGGACGAACACCGGGGAGCTGTTTTTT
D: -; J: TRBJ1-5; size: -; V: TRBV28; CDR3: CASSFQDQPQHF; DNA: TGTGCCAGCAGTTTTCAGGATCAGCCCCAGCATTTT
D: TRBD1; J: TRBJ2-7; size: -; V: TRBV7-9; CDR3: CASSPNHRGPYEQYF; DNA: TGTGCCAGCAGCCCCAACCACAGGGGGCCCTACGAGCAGTACTTC
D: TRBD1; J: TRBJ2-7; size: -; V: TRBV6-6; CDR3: CAIDRGAGYEQYF; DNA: TGTGCCATAGACAGGGGCGCGGGCTACGAGCAGTACTTC
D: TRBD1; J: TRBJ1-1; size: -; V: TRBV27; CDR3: CASSQDRQNTEAFF; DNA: TGTGCCAGCAGCCAGGACAGGCAGAACACTGAAGCTTTCTTT
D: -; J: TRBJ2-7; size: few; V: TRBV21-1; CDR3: CASSKARETGGPLSYEQYF; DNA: TGTGCCAGCAGCAAAGCGCGCGAGACAGGGGGTCCTCTATCCTACGAGCAGTACTTC
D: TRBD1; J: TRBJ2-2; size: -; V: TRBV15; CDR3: CATSGDRGGGTGELFF; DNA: TGTGCCACCAGCGGAGACAGGGGCGGAGGTACCGGGGAGCTGTTTTTT
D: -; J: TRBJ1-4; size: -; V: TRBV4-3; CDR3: CASSQVGGRDEKLFF; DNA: TGCGCCAGCAGCCAAGTAGGAGGGCGGGATGAAAAACTGTTTTTT
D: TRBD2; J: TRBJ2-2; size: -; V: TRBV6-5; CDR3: CASSPERGGTGELFF; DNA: TGTGCCAGCAGTCCGGAGCGGGGGGGCACCGGGGAGCTGTTTTTT
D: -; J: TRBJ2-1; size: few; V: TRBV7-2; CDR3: CASSLGNSPKEQFF; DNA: TGTGCCAGCAGCTTAGGGAATAGCCCCAAGGAGCAGTTCTTC
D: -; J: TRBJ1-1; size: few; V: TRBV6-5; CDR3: CASRSYRATEAFF; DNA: TGTGCCAGCAGGAGTTACAGGGCCACTGAAGCTTTCTTT
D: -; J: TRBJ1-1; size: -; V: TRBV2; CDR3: CASSEAGGDTEAFF; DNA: TGTGCCAGCAGTGAAGCAGGAGGGGACACTGAAGCTTTCTTT
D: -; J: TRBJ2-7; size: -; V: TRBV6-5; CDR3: CASIPQYGSYEQYF; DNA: TGTGCCAGCATCCCCCAGTACGGGTCCTACGAGCAGTACTTC
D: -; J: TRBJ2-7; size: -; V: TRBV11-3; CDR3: CASSRGGRGEQYF; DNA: TGTGCCAGCAGCCGAGGGGGTAGGGGCGAGCAGTACTTC
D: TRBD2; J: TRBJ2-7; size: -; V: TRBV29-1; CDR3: CSVVAGWVAGSGSLYEQYF; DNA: TGCAGCGTTGTGGCCGGGTGGGTAGCGGGATCGGGGTCCCTCTACGAGCAGTACTTC
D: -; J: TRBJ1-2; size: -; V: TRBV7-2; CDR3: CASSLAGAPLYGYTF; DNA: TGTGCCAGCAGCTTAGCGGGGGCCCCTCTCTATGGCTACACCTTC
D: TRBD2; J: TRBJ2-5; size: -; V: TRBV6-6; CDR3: CASRSHRGSQETQYF; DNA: TGTGCCAGCAGGTCCCATCGCGGGAGCCAAGAGACCCAGTACTTC
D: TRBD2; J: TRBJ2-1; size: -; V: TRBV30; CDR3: CAWTPAGGLHEQFF; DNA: TGTGCCTGGACTCCAGCGGGAGGCCTCCATGAGCAGTTCTTC
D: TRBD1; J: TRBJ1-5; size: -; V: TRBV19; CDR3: CAANKYRGNQPQHF; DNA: TGTGCCGCTAATAAATACAGGGGAAATCAGCCCCAGCATTTT
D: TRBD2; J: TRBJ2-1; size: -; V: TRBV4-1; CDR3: CASSQDQGPSGSYEQFF; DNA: TGCGCCAGCAGCCAAGACCAGGGGCCTAGCGGGAGCTATGAGCAGTTCTTC
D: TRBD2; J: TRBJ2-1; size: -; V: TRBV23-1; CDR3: CASSQSAASGSSYNEQFF; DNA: TGCGCCAGCAGTCAATCGGCCGCTAGCGGGAGCTCCTACAATGAGCAGTTCTTC
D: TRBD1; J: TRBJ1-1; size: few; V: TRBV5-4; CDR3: CASSVGQGVLRDTEAFF; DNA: TGTGCCAGCAGCGTAGGACAGGGAGTCCTTCGGGACACTGAAGCTTTCTTT
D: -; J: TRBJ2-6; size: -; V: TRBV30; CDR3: CAWKVRTGRASGANVLTF; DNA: TGTGCCTGGAAAGTACGTACAGGGCGCGCCTCTGGGGCCAACGTCCTGACTTTC
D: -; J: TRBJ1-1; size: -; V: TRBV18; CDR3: CASSPQGMDTEAFF; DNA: TGTGCCAGCTCACCCCAGGGGATGGACACTGAAGCTTTCTTT
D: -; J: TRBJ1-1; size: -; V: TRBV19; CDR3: CARGSGGTHTEAFF; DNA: TGTGCCAGGGGGTCGGGGGGGACGCACACTGAAGCTTTCTTT
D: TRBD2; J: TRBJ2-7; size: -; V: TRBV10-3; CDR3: CAISESQGRGAAYEQYF; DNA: TGTGCCATCAGTGAGTCTCAGGGGCGGGGGGCCGCCTACGAGCAGTACTTC
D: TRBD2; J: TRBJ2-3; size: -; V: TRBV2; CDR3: CASTLAGEQYF; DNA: TGTGCCAGCACACTAGCGGGAGAGCAGTATTTT
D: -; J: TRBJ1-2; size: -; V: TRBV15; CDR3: CATSRDGGGNGYTF; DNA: TGTGCCACCAGCAGAGACGGGGGGGGCAATGGCTACACCTTC
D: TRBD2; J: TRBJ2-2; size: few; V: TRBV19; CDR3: CASSTHSSGINTGELFF; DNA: TGTGCCAGTAGTACCCATTCTAGCGGGATAAACACCGGGGAGCTGTTTTTT